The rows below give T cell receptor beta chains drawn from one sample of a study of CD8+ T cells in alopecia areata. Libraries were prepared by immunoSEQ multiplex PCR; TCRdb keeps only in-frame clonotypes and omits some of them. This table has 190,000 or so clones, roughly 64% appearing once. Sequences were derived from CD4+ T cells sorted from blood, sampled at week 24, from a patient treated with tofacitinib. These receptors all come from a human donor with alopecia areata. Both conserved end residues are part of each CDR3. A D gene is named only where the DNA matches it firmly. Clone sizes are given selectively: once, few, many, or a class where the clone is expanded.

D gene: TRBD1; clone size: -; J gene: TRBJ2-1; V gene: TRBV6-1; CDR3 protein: CASSAEGQGYNEQFF; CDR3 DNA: TGTGCCAGCAGCGCTGAGGGACAGGGGTACAATGAGCAGTTCTTC
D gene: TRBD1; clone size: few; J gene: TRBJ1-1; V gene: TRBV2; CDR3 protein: CASSESGQVNTEAFF; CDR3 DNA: TGTGCCAGCAGTGAATCGGGACAGGTGAACACTGAAGCTTTCTTT
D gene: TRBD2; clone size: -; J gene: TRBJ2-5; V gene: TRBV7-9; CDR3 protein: CASRFGTIEETQYF; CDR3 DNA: TGTGCCAGCAGGTTCGGGACTATTGAAGAGACCCAGTACTTC
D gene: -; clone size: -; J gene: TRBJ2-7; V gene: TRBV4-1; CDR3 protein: CASSQEGGNYEQYF; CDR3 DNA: TGCGCCAGCAGCCAAGAAGGTGGCAACTACGAGCAGTACTTC
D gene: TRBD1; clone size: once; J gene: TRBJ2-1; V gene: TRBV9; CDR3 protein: CASSVLGDRDNEQFF; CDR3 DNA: TGTGCCAGCAGCGTACTAGGGGACAGGGACAATGAGCAGTTCTTC
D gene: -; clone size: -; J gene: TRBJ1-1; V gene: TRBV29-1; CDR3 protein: CSGARGQSEAFF; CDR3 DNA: TGCAGCGGGGCAAGAGGACAGTCTGAAGCTTTCTTT
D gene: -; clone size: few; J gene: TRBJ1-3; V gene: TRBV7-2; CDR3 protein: CASSFQGNTIYF; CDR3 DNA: TGTGCCAGCAGCTTTCAAGGAAACACCATATATTTT
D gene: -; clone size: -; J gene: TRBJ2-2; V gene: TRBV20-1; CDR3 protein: CSAGEAGELFF; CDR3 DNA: TGCAGTGCTGGAGAGGCCGGGGAGCTGTTTTTT
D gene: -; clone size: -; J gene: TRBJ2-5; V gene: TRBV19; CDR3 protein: CATAQRPREETQYF; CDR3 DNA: TGTGCCACCGCACAGAGGCCGCGAGAAGAGACCCAGTACTTC
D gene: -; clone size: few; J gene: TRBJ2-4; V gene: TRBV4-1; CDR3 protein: CASSQDGGSEPGIQYF; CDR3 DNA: TGCGCCAGCAGCCAAGACGGAGGTTCGGAGCCGGGCATTCAGTACTTC
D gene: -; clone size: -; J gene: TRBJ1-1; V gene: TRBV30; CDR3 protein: CAWRDGKGNTEAFF; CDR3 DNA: TGTGCCTGGAGGGACGGTAAAGGGAACACTGAAGCTTTCTTT
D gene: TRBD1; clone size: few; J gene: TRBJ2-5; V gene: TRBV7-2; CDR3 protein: CASSLANRGTQYF; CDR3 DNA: TGTGCCAGCAGCTTAGCCAACAGGGGTACCCAGTACTTC
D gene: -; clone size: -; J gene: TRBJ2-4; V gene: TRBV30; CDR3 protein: CAWLDPGIQYF; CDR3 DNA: TGTGCCTGGTTGGACCCGGGCATTCAGTACTTC
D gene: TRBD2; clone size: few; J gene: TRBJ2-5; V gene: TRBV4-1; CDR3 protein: CASSQGSAGGQETQYF; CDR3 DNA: TGCGCCAGCAGCCAAGGGTCCGCGGGAGGCCAAGAGACCCAGTACTTC
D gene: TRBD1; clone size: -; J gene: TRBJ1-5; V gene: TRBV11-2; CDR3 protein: CASSLDIDRGNQPQHF; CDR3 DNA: TGTGCCAGCAGCTTAGACATTGACAGGGGCAATCAGCCCCAGCATTTT
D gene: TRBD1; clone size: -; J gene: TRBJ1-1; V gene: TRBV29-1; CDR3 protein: CSVGGAGGGITEAFF; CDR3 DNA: TGCAGCGTCGGGGGGGCAGGGGGCGGTATCACTGAAGCTTTCTTT
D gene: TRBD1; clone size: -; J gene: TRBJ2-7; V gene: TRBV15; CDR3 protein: CATSRGGQGRVYEQYF; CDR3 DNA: TGTGCCACCAGCAGGGGTGGACAGGGTAGAGTCTACGAGCAGTACTTC
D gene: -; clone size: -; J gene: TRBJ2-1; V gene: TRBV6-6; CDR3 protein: CASSLTSNEQFF; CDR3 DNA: TGTGCCAGCAGCCTGACTAGTAATGAGCAGTTCTTC
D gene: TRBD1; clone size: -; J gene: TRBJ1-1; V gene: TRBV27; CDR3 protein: CASSWTGGLNTEAFF; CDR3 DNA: TGTGCCAGCAGTTGGACAGGGGGACTAAACACTGAAGCTTTCTTT
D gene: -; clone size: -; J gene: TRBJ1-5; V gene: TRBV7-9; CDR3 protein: CASSLATDQPQHF; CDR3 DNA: TGTGCCAGCAGCTTAGCCACGGATCAGCCCCAGCATTTT
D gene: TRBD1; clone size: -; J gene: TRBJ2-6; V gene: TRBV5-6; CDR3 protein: CASSRTGGLSGANVLTF; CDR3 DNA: TGTGCCAGCAGCCGGACAGGGGGCCTCTCTGGGGCCAACGTCCTGACTTTC
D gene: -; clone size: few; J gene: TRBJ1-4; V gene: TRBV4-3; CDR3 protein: CASSQDPAGQTEKLFF; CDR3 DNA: TGCGCCAGCAGCCAAGATCCCGCAGGGCAAACTGAAAAACTGTTTTTT
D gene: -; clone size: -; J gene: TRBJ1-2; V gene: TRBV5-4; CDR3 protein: CASSPGGRDYGYTF; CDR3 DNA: TGTGCCAGCAGCCCCGGGGGGAGAGACTATGGCTACACCTTC
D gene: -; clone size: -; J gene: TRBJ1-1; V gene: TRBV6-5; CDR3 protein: CASQGNTEAFF; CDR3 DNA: TGTGCCAGTCAGGGGAACACTGAAGCTTTCTTT
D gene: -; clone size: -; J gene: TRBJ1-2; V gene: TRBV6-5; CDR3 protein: CASSSSYGYTF; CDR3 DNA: TGTGCCAGCAGTTCCTCCTATGGCTACACCTTC
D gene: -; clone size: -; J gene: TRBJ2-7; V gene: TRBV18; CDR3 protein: CASSPPVQKSYEQYF; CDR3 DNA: TGTGCCAGCTCACCACCGGTCCAAAAATCCTACGAGCAGTACTTC
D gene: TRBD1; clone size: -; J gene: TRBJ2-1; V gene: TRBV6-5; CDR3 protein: CASSFWDSSYNEQFF; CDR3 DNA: TGTGCCAGCAGTTTTTGGGACAGCTCCTACAATGAGCAGTTCTTC